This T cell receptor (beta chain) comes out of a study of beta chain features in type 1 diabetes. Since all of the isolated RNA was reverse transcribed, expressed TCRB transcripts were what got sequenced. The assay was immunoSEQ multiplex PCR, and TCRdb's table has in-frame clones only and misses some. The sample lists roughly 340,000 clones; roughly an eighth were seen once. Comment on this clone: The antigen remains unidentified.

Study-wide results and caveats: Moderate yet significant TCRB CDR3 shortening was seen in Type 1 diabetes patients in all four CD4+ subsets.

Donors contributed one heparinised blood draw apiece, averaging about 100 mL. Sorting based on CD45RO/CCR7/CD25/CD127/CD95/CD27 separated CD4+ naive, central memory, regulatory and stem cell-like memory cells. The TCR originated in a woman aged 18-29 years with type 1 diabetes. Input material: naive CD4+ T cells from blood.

This CDR3 reads CSVLATRAYEQYF. CDR3 coding DNA: TGCAGCGTTTTAGCCACGCGAGCCTACGAGCAGTACTTC. V usage is TRBV29-1 and J usage is TRBJ2-7; D not resolved. The ends were cut back, 5 bases at V and 2 bases at J, with 13 bases in the middle. The CDR3 sequence is 13 residues long. Per the germline V gene, CDR1 is SQVTM and CDR2 is ANQGSEA.